This TCR beta chain came from a study of OX40 agonist ivuxolimab in advanced cancers. Background on the study: Each patient was given ivuxolimab into a vein every 2 weeks, at 0.01 to 10 mg/kg.

Some clones are missing from TCRdb's copy, which holds only in-frame ones; the method was immunoSEQ multiplex PCR. Of about 39,000 clones in the sample, around nine tenths were seen once. Autoimmune disease history or systemic immunosuppression meant exclusion. The material sequenced was CD4+ or CD8+ T cells sorted from blood, taken in a trial of the OX40 agonist ivuxolimab. The receptor was derived from an adult with an advanced solid tumor such as melanoma, head and neck, liver or kidney cancer.

The CDR3 bases are TGTGCCAGCAGTGCTGACTCCCTGCAGCCCCAGCATTTT. It specifies CASSADSLQPQHF. The chain uses TRBV6-6 and TRBJ1-5; unclear D gene. The germline V gene has CDR1 MNHNY and CDR2 SVGAGI (reference sequence). CDR3 length: 13 residues. V was shortened by 5 bases and J by 7 bases, with 12 bases between the two germline ends.